This T cell receptor beta chain originates from a study of cytomegalovirus exposure and HLA in healthy donors. Whole-study findings and limits: Later analysis identified 17,000 or so TCR beta sequences associated with HLA alleles, using a false discovery rate threshold of 0.05.

The PCR used 60 Vbeta and 13 Jbeta primers. Profiled with immunoSEQ multiplex PCR; TCRdb holds only in-frame clones, not every one. Its listing shows approximately 200,000 clones. Comment on this clone: The antigen is unknown.

Deletions cut 4 bases from V and 5 bases from J, with 15 bases between. CDR1 and CDR2 from the germline V gene are SNHLY and FYNNEI. The CDR3 is made up of 15 amino acids. The sequence came from a boy between 10 and 17 years old in good health and CMV-seronegative. Sequenced material: PBMCs. The chain uses TRBV2 and TRBJ2-1, with D possibly matching TRBD1 (6 bases). The CDR3 loop is CASSGVRGGHNEQFF. The CDR3 bases are TGTGCCAGCAGTGGAGTACGAGGGGGACACAATGAGCAGTTCTTC. Full variable domain (rest looked up from reference TRBV2 and TRBJ2-1): EPEVTQTPSHQVTQMGQEVILRCVPISNHLYFYWYRQILGQKVEFLVSFYNNEISEKSEIFDDQFSVERPDGSNFTLKIRSTKLEDSAMYFCASSGVRGGHNEQFFGPGTRLTVL.